The 24 T cell receptor beta chains listed next were all sequenced from one sample in a study of cytomegalovirus exposure and HLA in healthy donors. A multiplex PCR was run with 60 Vbeta primers and 13 Jbeta primers. Libraries were prepared by immunoSEQ multiplex PCR; TCRdb keeps only in-frame clonotypes and omits some of them. The sample lists 100,000 to 150,000 clones, about 80% occurring once. Material: PBMCs. These receptors were obtained from a woman aged 45-65 years in good health and CMV-seronegative.

V is TRBV4-1 and J is TRBJ2-7; 7 bases are a match to TRBD1. The V gene's germline CDR1 is MGHRA and CDR2 YSYEKL. Trimming cost V 2 bases and J 5 bases; bases outside gene matches: 12. There are 16 residues in the CDR3. The CDR3 spells CASSQSDLTTGDEQYF. The CDR3 bases are TGCGCCAGCAGCCAATCCGACTTAACTACAGGGGACGAGCAGTACTTC.

The CDR3 spells CASSFRPGLAGDTGELFF. CDR3 nucleotides: TGTGCCAGCAGCTTCAGGCCGGGACTAGCGGGAGACACCGGGGAGCTGTTTTTT. This sequence joins TRBV11-2 and TRBJ2-2, with 14 bases aligning to TRBD2. V trimming: 3 bases; J trimming: 3 bases; junction bases outside the gene matches: 6. The length of the CDR3 is 18 residues. The germline gives CDR1 SGHAT, CDR2 FQNNGV. Variable domain in full (rest from reference TRBV11-2 and TRBJ2-2): EAGVAQSPRYKIIEKRQSVAFWCNPISGHATLYWYQQILGQGPKLLIQFQNNGVVDDSQLPKDRFSAERLKGVDSTLKIQPAKLEDSAVYLCASSFRPGLAGDTGELFFGEGSRLTVL.

V and J are TRBV27 and TRBJ2-2; D is unclear. V was clipped by 6 bases and J by 2 bases, with 4 bases between them. Germline-derived CDR1 and CDR2 are MNHEY and SMNVEV (reference sequence). The CDR3 has 12 residues. The CDR3 bases are TGTGCCAGCAGCTATAACACCGGGGAGCTGTTTTTT. Amino acids: CASSYNTGELFF.

This clone has just a few counts. The V gene is TRBV22-1, the J gene TRBJ1-5; the listed D gene, TRBD1, was not tested against the DNA. TRBV22-1 is recorded as a pseudogene. The CDR3 length is 15 residues. CDR3 DNA sequence: TGTCCTGGGAGCGCACGGGACAGGCTGAATCAGCCCCAGCATTTT. This sequence encodes CPGSARDRLNQPQHF.

The chain combines TRBV27 with TRBJ2-7; 7 bases align to TRBD2. The CDR3 covers 14 residues. With 6 bases clipped from V and 5 bases from J, the junction kept 10 bases outside the gene matches. CDR1 and CDR2 (germline): MNHEY, SMNVEV (reference sequence). CDR3 in DNA: TGTGCCAGCAGGGGGGAGCGGGATTCTGACGAGCAGTACTTC. Translating gives CASRGERDSDEQYF.

The chain couples TRBV7-9 to TRBJ2-1; D not resolved. V was pared by 8 bases and J by 7 bases, with 15 bases between. The CDR3 is 13 amino acids. Germline assignment: CDR1 SEHNR and CDR2 FQNEAQ (reference sequence). The CDR3 here is CASVKEMENEQFF. In DNA, the CDR3 is TGTGCCAGCGTGAAAGAGATGGAGAATGAGCAGTTCTTC.

The V gene is TRBV6-6, the J gene TRBJ2-3; D ambiguous. With 5 bases removed from V and 2 bases from J, the gap between germline ends came to 14 bases. The germline gives CDR1 MNHNY, CDR2 SVGAGI (reference sequence). This CDR3 is 15 amino acids long. The CDR3, as DNA: TGTGCCAGCAGTCGCCGACGGGTACCCACAGATACGCAGTATTTT. It yields the protein CASSRRRVPTDTQYF.

The V gene is TRBV7-8, the J gene TRBJ2-1, with 11 bases lining up with TRBD2. Germline values: CDR1 SGHVS, CDR2 FQNEAQ. V lost 6 bases to trimming and J lost 7 bases; unmatched junction nucleotides: 8. There are 15 residues in the CDR3. CDR3 loop: CASRKLAGGPNEQFF. DNA for the CDR3: TGTGCCAGCAGGAAATTAGCGGGAGGGCCTAATGAGCAGTTCTTC.

The DNA for the CDR3 is TGTGCCTGGAGTCCGGGACAGGGGGCGGGGGAGCAGTACTTC. It codes for CAWSPGQGAGEQYF. The chain combines TRBV30 with TRBJ2-7; TRBD1 matches at 12 bases. Per germline, CDR1 GTSNPN and CDR2 SVGIG (reference sequence). J gave up 7 bases and V 2 bases, and 6 bases lay outside the gene matches. The CDR3 spans 14 residues.

V and J are TRBV27 and TRBJ2-7; 7 bases line up with TRBD1. CDR1 and CDR2 (germline): MNHEY, SMNVEV (reference sequence). V lost 10 bases and J lost 2; bases outside the gene matches: 8. This CDR3 is 13 amino acids long. This chain's CDR3 is CAITDRVTYEQYF. In nucleotides, the CDR3 is TGTGCCATCACCGACAGGGTCACCTACGAGCAGTACTTC.

The J gene is TRBJ1-1, the V gene TRBV19; 11 bases match TRBD1. Germline V gene sequence: CDR1 LNHDA, CDR2 SQIVND (reference sequence). This CDR3 comprises 17 residues. V trimming: 1 base; J trimming: 6 bases; junction bases outside the gene matches: 10. The CDR3 DNA sequence: TGTGCCAGTAGTATAGGCCGCCCGGGACAGGGGGACCCTGAAGCTTTCTTT. Residues: CASSIGRPGQGDPEAFF. Together with reference TRBV19 and TRBJ1-1, the CDR3 gives the full variable domain: DGGITQSPKYLFRKEGQNVTLSCEQNLNHDAMYWYRQDPGQGLRLIYYSQIVNDFQKGDIAEGYSVSREKKESFPLTVTSAQKNPTAFYLCASSIGRPGQGDPEAFFGQGTRLTVV.

The V and J genes are TRBV10-3 and TRBJ2-3, with 13 positions matching TRBD2. V lost 6 bases to trimming and J lost 3 bases; unmatched junction nucleotides: 3. There are 15 residues in the CDR3. The V gene's germline CDR1 is ENHRY and CDR2 SYGVKD. The CDR3 coding sequence is TGTGCCATCAGAATGACTAGCGGGAGGACAGATACGCAGTATTTT. Residues: CAIRMTSGRTDTQYF.

The CDR3 bases are TGCAGCGCCCGAACAGCTAGGACTAGCGGGGCCATGAACACCGGGGAGCTGTTTTTT. It codes for CSARTARTSGAMNTGELFF. The rearrangement links TRBV29-1 to TRBJ2-2, with 12 bases fitting TRBD2. This CDR3 has 19 residues. V lost 7 bases and J lost 1; bases outside the gene matches: 16. Germline-derived CDR1 and CDR2 are SQVTM and ANQGSEA.

The V gene is TRBV27, the J gene TRBJ2-5; 7 bases map to TRBD2. The CDR3 is made up of 14 amino acids. The germline V gene encodes CDR1 MNHEY and CDR2 SMNVEV (reference sequence). Unmatched junction bases numbered 6, after V lost 3 bases and J lost 5 bases. CDR3 region: CASSLGGYGETQYF. CDR3 bases: TGTGCCAGCAGTTTGGGGGGGTATGGGGAGACCCAGTACTTC.

CDR3 residues: CASSPSWERGKVEQFF. The CDR3 DNA is TGTGCCAGCTCCCCGAGTTGGGAGCGGGGCAAGGTTGAGCAGTTCTTC. The chain is built from TRBV18 and TRBJ2-1, with 7 bases lining up with TRBD2. This CDR3 spans 16 amino acids. Germline V gives CDR1 KGHSH, CDR2 LQKENI. V lost 6 bases, J lost 9 bases, and 17 bases stayed unmatched.

This clone came up a few times. CDR3 loop: CASRQAGVATDTQYF. DNA of the CDR3: TGTGCCAGCAGACAAGCGGGAGTGGCCACAGATACGCAGTATTTT. This chain uses TRBV6-5 with TRBJ2-3, with TRBD2 identical over 8 bases. Unmatched junction bases numbered 7, after V lost 6 bases and J lost 2 bases. This CDR3 comprises 15 residues. The germline V gene has CDR1 MNHEY and CDR2 SVGAGI.

The V and J genes are TRBV10-3 and TRBJ2-3; 9 bases align to TRBD2. Germline lookup yields CDR1 ENHRY and CDR2 SYGVKD. Trimming at V came to 7 bases and at J to 2 bases, leaving 7 bases not matched to a gene. This CDR3 is 15 amino acids long. CDR3 bases: TGTGCCATCACTCCGGGACTAGCAACCACAGATACGCAGTATTTT. Translated, it gives CAITPGLATTDTQYF.

The chain couples TRBV28 to TRBJ2-1; TRBD2 matches 10 bases. The J segment lost 9 bases and the V segment lost 5 bases, leaving 13 bases of the junction unmatched. This CDR3 is built from 16 residues. The V gene's germline CDR1 is MDHEN and CDR2 SYDVKM. The CDR3: CASSLTTSGRDAEQFF. CDR3 bases: TGTGCCAGCAGTCTAACGACTAGCGGGCGAGACGCTGAGCAGTTCTTC.

The rearrangement links TRBV5-5 to TRBJ2-7; 10 bases are a match to TRBD2. In germline, CDR1 is SGHKS, CDR2 YYEKEE (reference sequence). V was clipped by 4 bases and J by 5 bases; unmatched bases: 6. The CDR3 totals 14 residues. The CDR3 DNA reads as TGTGCCAGCAGCAGCCTAGCGGGAGTAAACGAGCAGTACTTC. Translating gives CASSSLAGVNEQYF.

V is TRBV5-4 and J is TRBJ1-1; no firm D call. This CDR3 contains 13 residues. The V gene's germline CDR1 is SGHNT and CDR2 YYREEE (reference sequence). V was pared by 1 base and J by 1 base, with 5 bases between. The CDR3 protein is CASSLLQNTEAFF. Written as DNA, the CDR3 is TGTGCCAGCAGCTTGTTACAGAACACTGAAGCTTTCTTT.

The chain has TRBV15 and TRBJ1-1; D is unclear. CDR1 and CDR2 from the germline V gene are LNHNV and YYDKDF (reference sequence). The V end lost 5 bases, the J end lost 1 base, and 8 bases lay between the germline ends. The CDR3 consists of 13 residues. CDR3 DNA: TGTGCCACCAGCCGACGGGAGAACACTGAAGCTTTCTTT. Protein: CATSRRENTEAFF.

The table lists this clone with a few counts. The V and J genes are TRBV27 and TRBJ2-7, with 10 bases aligning to TRBD2. This CDR3 is built from 15 residues. Germline V lookup: CDR1 MNHEY, CDR2 SMNVEV (reference sequence). After removal of 2 bases from V and 6 bases from J, the junction contained 7 bases not matched to a gene. CDR3 amino acids: CASSLGLAGASEQYF. The CDR3 DNA follows: TGTGCCAGCAGTTTAGGTCTAGCGGGAGCGAGCGAGCAGTACTTC.

The chain joins TRBV7-9 to TRBJ1-1, with D perhaps matching TRBD1 (5 bases). The V gene's germline CDR1 is SEHNR and CDR2 FQNEAQ (reference sequence). V gave up 5 bases and J gave up 10 bases, with 17 bases separating them. The CDR3 runs 13 residues. The CDR3 DNA reads as TGTGCCAGCAGCCTATCCCTGGGGGGAGTAGCTTTCTTT. This translates into CASSLSLGGVAFF.

On this clone itself: One end of the junction does not line up with germline, which may come from a read error. The chain couples TRBV11-2 to TRBJ1-2; 8 nucleotides match TRBD1. Germline V gene sequence: CDR1 SGHAT, CDR2 FQNNGV. The CDR3 is 11 residues long. CDR3 nucleotide sequence: TGTGCCAGCAGCCCGGGGACAGGTGCCAACTTC. It specifies CASSPGTGANF.